This TCR beta chain was identified during a study of shared clonotypes between healthy human individuals (TCRdb year 2020). Context from the whole study: Three men and two women, aged 18 to 49 years, made up the cohort. For each donor, CD4 naive and CD4 memory were each run on three plates, CD8 naive on two plates, and CD8 memory on one plate. To estimate repertoire size and how much clonotypes are shared between individuals, the study performed deep sequencing of blood TCR repertoires from a handful of healthy adults. Different laboratories and diverse techniques were used to prepare libraries and sequence TCR repertoires, to increase sequencing depth and limit assay-specific biases. Per donor, leukapheresis produced somewhere between about 0.8 and 9.5 billion PBMCs. Broad study findings and their caveats: Compared with non-shared clonotypes, the clonotypes found in all four sorted-subset donors had higher generation probabilities. Because the study included a small number of donors, the genetic and exposure-history diversity represented was limited. Sampling was restricted to blood, and TCR repertoires in tissue are likely to differ from TCR repertoires in blood. Across a few donors, around 5% of naive CD4, around 3.3% of naive CD8, approximately 2.5% of memory CD4, and 0.4% to 0.45% of memory CD8 clonotypes were shared. Rarefaction of sorted-subset datasets indicated incomplete sequencing despite the large sequencing depth. Estimated clonotype richness was generally larger for naive than for memory subsets. Pairwise subsampling led to the expectation that sequencing depth would affect the degree of clonotype sharing among donors.

The donors were healthy, HIV-negative adults who had no recently reported acute infections or vaccinations. Every donor was a Caucasian adult residing in Nashville, Tennessee, USA. CD4+ T cells were enriched by magnetic negative selection; naive cells were then positively selected on CD45RA, and the negative fraction formed the memory subset. After blood collection by leukapheresis, PBMCs were isolated using Ficoll-Histopaque density gradient centrifugation and then cryopreserved in the vapor phase of liquid nitrogen. Analytical flow cytometry was used to check the purity and quantity of each magnetically sorted T cell population. Each sorted fraction had its genomic DNA isolated and then quantified by UV absorbance on a Nanodrop 2000c. V is pruned by 6 bases and J by 3 bases, leaving 2 bases of the junction without a gene match. Reading the germline V gene (reference sequence) gives CDR1 DFQATT and CDR2 SNEGSKA. There are 11 amino acids in the CDR3, from cysteine to phenylalanine inclusive. Just the 33-base CDR3 DNA is kept, in frame starting at base 1.

Using the deep immunoSEQ assay, multiplex PCR amplified TCR CDR3 regions from genomic DNA. Genomic DNA extracted from each cell subset was distributed evenly over all wells of several immunoSEQ 96-well plates, and each plate served as one replicate. Each replicate PCR for sorted subsets received about 180 ng genomic DNA, equal to tens of thousands of T cell genomes. Purified libraries were measured with a Qubit 3.0 fluorometer, size-checked on a Bioanalyzer 2100, and measured again with the KAPA Library Quantification kit. Every immunoSEQ 96-well plate was sequenced on a dedicated single-read 150-cycle Illumina NextSeq 550 flow cell. From the authors' description of their analysis: Because only junctional sequences without quality scores were contained in the immunoSEQ output, filtering matching that applied to full-length reads could not be performed. To assign V/J genes and CDR3, sequences were annotated using PyIR, a Python wrapper for IgBLAST v1.9, with IMGT germline references. Any read was removed if the V/J assignment was weak (E-value above 1e-6), the CDR3 was missing, or the read contained stop codons, out-of-frame junctions, or ambiguous translated residues. V3J clonotypes were defined as sequences sharing the same inferred V gene, J gene, and CDR3 amino acid sequence. Percentage overlap between repertoires was computed as shared unique clonotypes divided by the size of the smaller repertoire. RTK rarefaction, the Chao1 estimator, and Recon v2.1 estimates of unobserved clonotypes were used to assess repertoire richness. Generation probabilities were computed with OLGA for all TCRbeta clonotypes obtained by the gDNA method from a handful of donors. The table comes from immuneACCESS by way of TCRdb, which keeps in-frame sequences with V and J called. Part of the clones is missing from these tables; in studies checked, under half for an unresolved V gene and the rest for unknown reasons. The D gene and trimming were derived from the DNA, and the V and J assignments and clone size from that table. Present in this sample are over 1.4 million clones, about 96% of which were seen just once. The ten largest make up 1% to 1.5% of the sample.

The sample holds one count of this clone. Its antigen is not yet known. It has no much larger one-base neighbor in the sample; base qualities were not kept. Additional DNA sequences in this sample encode the identical CDR3. The sequence is built from TRBV20-1 and TRBJ2-7; TRBD1 agrees with 7 junctional bases. This TCR was sampled from a man aged 25-45 years in good health. The sample taken for sequencing was naive CD4+ T cells sorted from blood. The cell subset or site label, read with the paper, signifies: CD45RA+ positively selected. CDR3 loop: CSARDSYEQYF. In nucleotide form, the sequence is TGCAGTGCCAGGGACAGCTACGAGCAGTACTTC.